This is a list of T cell receptor beta chains from one sample in a study of T cells expressing NK-cell markers. TCRdb reprocessed the 5' RACE reads, with one entry per CDR3 protein and no DNA. This sample contains 550,000 or so distinct CDR3 sequences. Sequenced material: blood T cells: a sorted CD56 or NKG2C T cell subset, CD4+ or CD8+ T cells, or bulk PBMC T cells (not recorded which). The source is a man between 18 and 29 years old in good health. CDR3s include the opening cysteine and the closing phenylalanine or tryptophan.

v_call	j_call	cdr3_aa
TRBV5-1	TRBJ2-5	CASSWDGTGEETQYF
TRBV10-3	TRBJ2-5	CAISGPKETQYF
TRBV6-1	TRBJ2-7	CASSEAVVTFVGYYEQYF
TRBV29-1	TRBJ1-1	CSTWTGGKTEAFF
TRBV20-1	TRBJ2-1	CSTGQGYNEQFF
TRBV29-1	TRBJ1-1	CSVGGSAGGPEAFF
TRBV3-1	TRBJ2-7	CASSQGVLDRGHYEQYF
TRBV18	TRBJ2-5	CASSPGTGGEETQYF
TRBV27	TRBJ2-5	CASSSPPGVETQYF
TRBV10-3	TRBJ1-2	CAISESNGHSLRGYTF
TRBV6-5	TRBJ2-3	CASSYYSGSLEDTQYF
TRBV12-3/TRBV12-4	TRBJ2-2	CASSNQQGGTGELFF
TRBV6-1	TRBJ1-1	CASFRGNQNTEAFF